Listed here is a single T cell receptor (beta chain). Its antigen is still unknown. A multiplex PCR was run with 60 Vbeta primers and 13 Jbeta primers. Clones were read by immunoSEQ multiplex PCR, and TCRdb kept only the in-frame ones, dropping some. Among over 100,000 clones, around 80% were seen once, and the ten largest hold approximately 1.5%. The data stem from a study of cytomegalovirus exposure and HLA in healthy donors. Findings of the study overall: An analysis done earlier found most TCR beta V segments productive about 87% or about 30% of the time. Trimming of TCR beta V- and J-genes showed a link, identified in a later analysis, to a missense DCLRE1C variant. Analysis was performed later, and it showed HLA-associated TCR beta chains to be more clonally expanded than equally common others.

This CDR3 contains 15 residues. Germline lookup yields CDR1 MNHEY and CDR2 SVGAGI. The V gene lost 0 bases and the J gene lost 4 bases, with 12 bases spanning the gap. This rearrangement joins TRBV6-5 to TRBJ1-2, with D hard to call. Sequencing used PBMCs. The TCR comes from a woman in her forties in good health and CMV-seronegative. CDR3 coding DNA: TGTGCCAGCAGTTACTCGTATCGGGTCAGCTATGGCTACACCTTC. Its protein is CASSYSYRVSYGYTF.